This T cell receptor beta chain was profiled in a study of T cells in localized non-small cell lung cancer. Only in-frame clones appear in the TCRdb table, and some are missing; sequencing was by immunoSEQ multiplex PCR. The table has some 49,000 clones, 80% to 85% seen once. Details on this clone: Its antigen is not identified.

The CDR3 totals 16 residues. Germline V gene lookup returns CDR1 MNHEY and CDR2 SVGAGI. The trim removed 1 base at V and 6 bases at J, leaving 7 bases unmatched. Findings and caveats of the study: Appearing in adjacent lung were a median roughly 60 of the top 100 tumor clones. Adjacent uninvolved lung tissue had the highest T cell clonality, exceeding tumor. Longer overall survival accompanied higher blood T cell density. Sequencing, confined to only one tumor region, leaves heterogeneity possible.

The chain joins TRBV6-5 to TRBJ1-5, with 9 bases lining up with TRBD1. The source was peripheral blood mononuclear cells, collected before any cancer treatment. The sequence was collected from a man aged 40 to 70 with stage III lung adenocarcinoma. The CDR3 region is CASSYYSPGQGQPQHF. CDR3 sequence (DNA): TGTGCCAGCAGTTACTACAGTCCGGGACAGGGTCAGCCCCAGCATTTT.